This paragraph reports one T cell receptor beta chain. As processed by the authors: Using reference gene primer amplification, nucleated cell counts were estimated. Data came from immunoSEQ multiplex PCR; TCRdb stores just in-frame clones and leaves some out. For V, J and clone size, that table is used; D and trimming come from the DNA. The table lists under 200,000 clones, less than 90% of them singletons, with approximately 14% in the top ten. This CDR3 region has 12 residues. The V end lost 2 bases, the J end lost 6 bases, and 8 bases lay between the germline ends. The germline V gene has CDR1 SEHNR and CDR2 FQNEAQ (reference sequence). This sample stems from a study of blood T cell repertoires in COVID-19. Turning to the study itself: The United States, Italy and Spain were the sources of the acute and convalescent COVID-19 samples. Nucleic acid was either cDNA or gDNA, and it came from T cells, B-cell-depleted T cells, or PBMCs.

The TCR originated in a man aged 18 to 29 with active or convalescent COVID-19. The material sequenced was peripheral blood. The chain carries TRBV7-9 and TRBJ2-7; the D is unclear. CDR3 coding DNA: TGTGCCAGCAGCTTATACGGTTCCGAGCAGTACTTC. Translated: CASSLYGSEQYF.